These T cell receptor beta chains were read from a single sample in a study of OX40 agonist ivuxolimab in advanced cancers. The table came from immunoSEQ multiplex PCR; TCRdb's copy has only in-frame clones and leaves some out. The sample has about 45,000 clones; 75% to 90% are singletons. This material consisted of CD4+ or CD8+ T cells sorted from blood, taken in a trial of the OX40 agonist ivuxolimab. All receptors come from an adult with an advanced solid tumor such as melanoma, head and neck, liver or kidney cancer. CDR3s include the opening cysteine and the closing phenylalanine or tryptophan. The order of the fields is J gene, V gene, clone size, CDR3 length, D gene, CDR3 DNA, CDR3 protein. D genes are given only for firm matches. Size is stated for part of the rows, as once, few or many counts, or as a class when the clone is expanded.

TRBJ2-3,TRBV6-5,-,11,-,TGTGCCAGCCTTAGCACAGATACGCAGTATTTT,CASLSTDTQYF
TRBJ1-2,TRBV6-6,-,11,-,TGTGCCAGCCAGGGAGGGGGGAGGCACACCTTC,CASQGGGRHTF
TRBJ2-1,TRBV27,-,14,TRBD2,TGTGCCAGCCGACTAGCGGGGGCCTACAATGAGCAGTTCTTC,CASRLAGAYNEQFF
TRBJ2-5,TRBV7-9,-,15,-,TGTGCCAGCAGCTCACCCGGGGACTACCAAGAGACCCAGTACTTC,CASSSPGDYQETQYF
TRBJ1-2,TRBV6-5,few,11,-,TGTGCCGTCCGGTACAACTATGGCTACACCTTC,CAVRYNYGYTF
TRBJ1-1,TRBV6-5,-,13,-,TGTGCCAGCACCGAGGGGCGGAACACTGAAGCTTTCTTT,CASTEGRNTEAFF
TRBJ1-3,TRBV11-3,-,11,-,TGTGCCAGCAGCTCTGGATACACCATATATTTT,CASSSGYTIYF
TRBJ2-6,TRBV11-3,-,16,-,TGTGCCAGCAGCGAATGGGCTGGGGCCGGGGCCAACGTCCTGACTTTC,CASSEWAGAGANVLTF
TRBJ2-7,TRBV7-9,-,12,-,TGTGCCAGCAGCTTAGAGGGCAGGAGGGAGTACTTC,CASSLEGRREYF
TRBJ1-1,TRBV27,-,14,TRBD1,TGTGCCAGCAGTTTACAGGGGGAGGACACTGAAGCTTTCTTT,CASSLQGEDTEAFF
TRBJ2-5,TRBV6-1,-,15,TRBD2,TGTGCCAGCAGTCCAACTAGCGGGAGTCCAGAGACCCAGTACTTC,CASSPTSGSPETQYF
TRBJ1-1,TRBV9,few,11,-,TGTGCCAGCAAGGGGGGCAGTGAAGCTTTCTTT,CASKGGSEAFF
TRBJ2-7,TRBV6-1,-,14,TRBD1,TGTGCCAGCCGGGACAGAGGATTTTCCTACGAGCAGTACTTC,CASRDRGFSYEQYF
TRBJ2-7,TRBV5-1,-,14,TRBD1,TGCGCCAGCAGCCTAATCCCAGACAGGGACGAGCAGTACTTC,CASSLIPDRDEQYF
TRBJ1-2,TRBV28,-,14,-,TGTGCCAGCAGTTTCAAGGGGGACGGGTATGGCTACACCTTC,CASSFKGDGYGYTF
TRBJ2-7,TRBV10-3,-,16,-,TGTGCCATCGGCCTAGTGGGACGGGAGACCTCCTACGAGCAGTACTTC,CAIGLVGRETSYEQYF
TRBJ2-6,TRBV9,-,18,-,TGTGCCAGCAGCACCCCTTTGTCGGCGGAGTCTGGGGCCAACGTCCTGACTTTC,CASSTPLSAESGANVLTF
TRBJ2-2,TRBV7-6,once,13,TRBD1,TGTGCCAGCACCGGACAGGGGGCCGGGGAGCTGTTTTTT,CASTGQGAGELFF
TRBJ1-2,TRBV28,-,14,-,TGTGCCAGCAGTCTCTATGGGGATAACTATGGCTACACCTTC,CASSLYGDNYGYTF
TRBJ2-1,TRBV5-4,-,14,TRBD2,TGTGCCAGCAGCTTTTTGGGCGGGGGTGGCGAGCAGTTCTTC,CASSFLGGGGEQFF
TRBJ2-2,TRBV7-9,-,16,TRBD2,TGTGCCAGCAGCACGGGACTAGCGGGAGTAAACGGGGAGCTGTTTTTT,CASSTGLAGVNGELFF
TRBJ2-7,TRBV18,-,14,-,TGTGCCAGCTCCCTTTCGACGGGGATTTACGAGCAGTACTTC,CASSLSTGIYEQYF
TRBJ1-6,TRBV7-8,-,16,TRBD1,TGTGCCAGCAGCTTAGAGACAGGGATCTATAATTCACCCCTCCACTTT,CASSLETGIYNSPLHF
TRBJ2-7,TRBV11-2,-,17,TRBD1,TGTGCCAGCAGCTTAGCCGCCGGGACAGGGGCTTCCTACGAGCAGTACTTC,CASSLAAGTGASYEQYF
TRBJ2-3,TRBV4-3,-,17,-,TGCGCCAGCAGCCAAGATCTCCTGGGTCGCCACACAGATACGCAGTATTTT,CASSQDLLGRHTDTQYF
TRBJ2-7,TRBV19,few,15,-,TGTGCCAGTAGTACTTCTGGGGTCGGGTCCTACGAGCAGTACTTC,CASSTSGVGSYEQYF
TRBJ1-2,TRBV9,-,14,-,TGTGCCAGCAGCGTAGGGCCGAGTGGCGATGGCTACACCTTC,CASSVGPSGDGYTF
TRBJ1-2,TRBV15,-,15,-,TGTGCCACCAGCAGAGTTAACGCGGGAAGCTATGGCTACACCTTC,CATSRVNAGSYGYTF
TRBJ2-2,TRBV7-6,medium-sized,14,-,TGTGCCAGCAGCCAACTCACGAACACCGGGGAGCTGTTTTTT,CASSQLTNTGELFF
TRBJ2-5,TRBV20-1,-,11,-,TGCAGTGCTAGAGTTATGGAGGTTCAGTACTTC,CSARVMEVQYF
TRBJ1-5,TRBV7-9,-,15,-,TGTGCCAGCAGCTTAGGGTACGGGGCCAATCAGCCCCAGCATTTT,CASSLGYGANQPQHF
TRBJ2-2,TRBV11-1,-,17,TRBD2,TGTGCCAGCAGCTTGGGGCTAGCGGGGGGGCCGGCCGGGGAGCTGTTTTTT,CASSLGLAGGPAGELFF
TRBJ1-1,TRBV5-6,-,14,TRBD1,TGTGCCAGCGGGACAGGTGGGGTGAACACTGAAGCTTTCTTT,CASGTGGVNTEAFF
TRBJ2-7,TRBV2,-,10,-,TGTGCCAGCAGTGGCTACGAGCAGTACTTC,CASSGYEQYF
TRBJ2-1,TRBV2,-,15,TRBD2,TGTGCCAGCAGTGAAGCGGGAGGGGCCTACAATGAGCAGTTCTTC,CASSEAGGAYNEQFF
TRBJ2-5,TRBV9,-,15,-,TGTGCCAGCAGCGCGCGGGCTAGCTGGCAAGAGACCCAGTACTTC,CASSARASWQETQYF
TRBJ2-7,TRBV19,-,14,TRBD2,TGTGCCAGTAGTATTGATACTAGCGGATACGAGCAGTACTTC,CASSIDTSGYEQYF
TRBJ2-7,TRBV4-3,-,16,TRBD1,TGCGCCAGCAGCCAAGGAGGACAGGGGACCCCCTACGAGCAGTACTTC,CASSQGGQGTPYEQYF
TRBJ1-2,TRBV5-1,-,12,-,TGCGCCAGCAGCTTGGACGGCTATGGCTACACCTTC,CASSLDGYGYTF
TRBJ1-1,TRBV28,few,15,-,TGTGCCAGCAGCCTCCGACAGGACCAAAACACTGAAGCTTTCTTT,CASSLRQDQNTEAFF
TRBJ2-4,TRBV9,-,13,-,TGTGCCAGCAGCGCCGGGCCTTCGGACATTCAGTACTTC,CASSAGPSDIQYF
TRBJ1-1,TRBV4-2,-,13,-,TGTGCCAGCAGCCAAGGGGGTACGACTGAAGCTTTCTTT,CASSQGGTTEAFF
TRBJ2-4,TRBV28,-,15,-,TGTGCCAGCACTGGCGGGACTCTAGCCAAAAACATTCAGTACTTC,CASTGGTLAKNIQYF
TRBJ2-2,TRBV9,-,13,-,TGTGCCAGCAGCCCCTCGAACACCGGGGAGCTGTTTTTT,CASSPSNTGELFF
TRBJ2-7,TRBV28,-,12,-,TGTGCCAGCAGTTTAACGGGCTACGAGCAGTACTTC,CASSLTGYEQYF
TRBJ2-1,TRBV7-9,-,11,-,TGTGCCAGCAGAAGTAGGAATGAGCAGTTCTTC,CASRSRNEQFF
TRBJ1-1,TRBV9,once,13,-,TGTGCCAGCAGCCCCGGGGGCGGCACTGAAGCTTTCTTT,CASSPGGGTEAFF
TRBJ2-5,TRBV5-6,few,17,-,TGTGCCAGCAGCTTGGCAGGGGGGGGGCCCGTGGGAGAGACCCAGTACTTC,CASSLAGGGPVGETQYF
TRBJ2-7,TRBV25-1,-,15,TRBD1,TGTGCCAGCAGTGACTACTTGGGACAGGGGAACGAGCAGTACTTC,CASSDYLGQGNEQYF
TRBJ2-3,TRBV6-5,-,13,-,TGTGCCAGCAGTCCCAGCTTCGGAGATACGCAGTATTTT,CASSPSFGDTQYF
TRBJ1-1,TRBV6-1,-,10,-,TGTGCTGTTGGGAACACTGAAGCTTTCTTT,CAVGNTEAFF
TRBJ2-7,TRBV27,once,16,TRBD2,TGTGCCAGCAGTTTATTTAGCGGGGGGGCCCGGGAGGAGCAGTACTTC,CASSLFSGGAREEQYF
TRBJ1-1,TRBV11-2,-,13,-,TGTGCCAGCAGCCCCCCAGGGAGGACTGAAGCTTTCTTT,CASSPPGRTEAFF
TRBJ2-7,TRBV27,-,12,TRBD2,TGTGCCAGCAGTTTACCCGGGAGGGGGCAGTACTTC,CASSLPGRGQYF